Listed below are T cell receptor beta chains from one sample, sequenced in a study of spatial heterogeneity in lung cancer. TCRdb recomputed calls from the 5' RACE reads with MiXCR, one row per CDR3 protein. In the table there are about 94,000 distinct CDR3 sequences, just under 20% of which are singletons. The source was PBMCs, collected at follow-up. These receptors all stem from a male donor with early-stage non-small cell lung cancer. Each CDR3 is given with its conserved first and last residue. A D gene is named only where the DNA matches it firmly. Clone size is given for some rows only: seen once, a few or many times, or a class if the clone is expanded.

clone size	V gene	J gene	D gene	CDR3 protein	CDR3 DNA
.	TRBV2	TRBJ2-3	TRBD1	CASSETGGLTDTQYF	TGTGCCAGCAGTGAGACAGGGGGCTTGACAGATACGCAGTATTTT
few	TRBV4-1	TRBJ2-1	TRBD1	CASSLYGQDLNEQFF	TGCGCCAGCAGCCTATACGGACAGGACCTTAATGAGCAGTTCTTC
few	TRBV5-6	TRBJ1-1	.	CASSLRERNTEAFF	TGTGCCAGCAGCTTACGGGAGAGGAACACTGAAGCTTTCTTT
many	TRBV15	TRBJ2-1	.	CATSRDAGADEQFF	TGTGCCACCAGCAGAGATGCAGGGGCTGATGAGCAGTTCTTC
many	TRBV10-3	TRBJ1-3	.	CAISEPPVYTIYF	TGTGCCATCAGTGAACCCCCGGTGTACACCATATATTTT
few	TRBV4-3	TRBJ2-1	.	CASSQGGSYNEQFF	TGCGCCAGCAGCCAAGGGGGCTCCTACAATGAGCAGTTCTTC
.	TRBV7-2	TRBJ1-5	.	CASSRVAGASGQPQHF	TGTGCCAGCAGCAGAGTAGCCGGGGCCTCCGGACAGCCCCAGCATTTT
few	TRBV6-9	TRBJ2-1	TRBD2	CANPGLAASYNEQFF	TGTGCCAATCCGGGACTAGCGGCCTCCTACAATGAGCAGTTCTTC
.	TRBV6-5	TRBJ2-5	.	CASKPRQMRETQYF	TGTGCCAGCAAACCCCGACAGATGCGAGAGACCCAGTACTTC
few	TRBV7-6	TRBJ1-1	TRBD1	CASSVRGRAEAFF	TGTGCCAGCAGCGTCAGGGGGCGGGCTGAAGCTTTCTTT
.	TRBV18	TRBJ2-1	.	CASSPKGRGNEQFF	TGTGCCAGCTCACCAAAGGGGCGGGGCAATGAGCAGTTCTTC
many	TRBV7-9	TRBJ2-6	.	CASSLRGTPSGANVLTF	TGTGCCAGCAGCTTACGGGGCACTCCGTCCGGGGCCAACGTCCTGACTTTC
.	TRBV7-3	TRBJ2-5	.	CASSLGPQGRLHF	TGTGCCAGCAGCTTGGGGCCTCAGGGGCGCCTCCACTTC
few	TRBV3-1	TRBJ1-2	.	CASSQDFSANYGYTF	TGTGCCAGCAGCCAAGATTTCTCGGCGAACTATGGCTACACCTTC
.	TRBV12-3/TRBV12-4	TRBJ1-4	.	CASNPGPPSGKLFF	TGTGCCAGCAACCCGGGACCCCCATCGGGGAAACTGTTTTTT
.	TRBV29-1	TRBJ2-5	.	CSVDSDISLETQYF	TGCAGCGTTGACTCCGACATATCGTTGGAGACCCAGTACTTC
many	TRBV4-3	TRBJ1-1	TRBD1	CASSQLRGRGEAFF	TGCGCCAGCAGCCAACTGAGGGGGCGAGGTGAAGCTTTCTTT
few	TRBV19	TRBJ2-2	TRBD1	CASTPGQGAFTGELFF	TGTGCCAGTACCCCGGGACAGGGGGCTTTTACCGGGGAGCTGTTTTTT
few	TRBV24-1	TRBJ2-7	TRBD1	CATSPRDRGPGTRVEQYF	TGTGCCACCAGTCCTCGGGACAGGGGTCCCGGGACTAGGGTCGAGCAGTACTTC
.	TRBV30	TRBJ1-5	.	CAWSDPGRESNQPQHF	TGTGCCTGGAGTGATCCCGGCAGGGAAAGCAATCAGCCCCAGCATTTT
.	TRBV6-5	TRBJ2-5	.	CASSYSVQGEQETQYF	TGTGCCAGCAGTTACTCGGTCCAGGGAGAGCAAGAGACCCAGTACTTC
.	TRBV20-1	TRBJ1-5	.	CSARVGSNQPQHF	TGCAGTGCTAGGGTAGGGAGCAATCAGCCCCAGCATTTT
.	TRBV18	TRBJ2-2	TRBD2	CASSPTLAGVKNTGELFF	TGTGCCAGCTCACCTACGCTAGCGGGAGTAAAGAACACCGGGGAGCTGTTTTTT
.	TRBV24-1	TRBJ2-1	.	CATSTPGYNEQFF	TGTGCCACCAGTACACCCGGGTACAATGAGCAGTTCTTC
.	TRBV5-1	TRBJ1-2	.	CASSGGSWSEGYTF	TGCGCCAGCAGCGGTGGGAGCTGGTCGGAAGGCTACACCTTC
few	TRBV20-1	TRBJ2-7	TRBD2	CSARSSSGSYEQYF	TGCAGTGCTAGATCGTCTAGCGGAAGCTACGAGCAGTACTTC
.	TRBV4-2	TRBJ2-6	.	CASSQDGSSGANVLTF	TGTGCCAGCAGCCAAGATGGGAGCTCTGGGGCCAACGTCCTGACTTTC
.	TRBV5-1	TRBJ2-1	TRBD2	CASCVLAGNNEQFF	TGCGCCAGCTGTGTCCTAGCGGGAAACAATGAGCAGTTCTTC
.	TRBV5-1	TRBJ1-1	TRBD1	CVSRQGGGNTEAFF	TGCGTCAGCAGACAGGGCGGAGGTAACACTGAAGCTTTCTTT
.	TRBV24-1	TRBJ2-1	.	CATSETARYNEQFF	TGTGCCACCAGTGAGACAGCCAGGTACAATGAGCAGTTCTTC
many	TRBV10-1	TRBJ1-1	.	CASSPSRGITEAFF	TGCGCCAGCAGCCCCTCCAGGGGCATCACTGAAGCTTTCTTT
few	TRBV7-2	TRBJ2-1	.	CASTDSGHSYNEQFF	TGTGCCAGCACCGATAGCGGACACTCCTACAATGAGCAGTTCTTC
few	TRBV3-1	TRBJ1-5	.	CASSSTTGSNQPQHF	TGTGCCAGCAGCTCTACGACAGGAAGCAATCAGCCCCAGCATTTT
many	TRBV20-1	TRBJ1-5	.	CSAREDMLVGNQPQHF	TGCAGTGCTAGAGAGGATATGTTGGTAGGCAATCAGCCCCAGCATTTT
many	TRBV7-2	TRBJ2-3	TRBD1	CASSIRQGLTDTQYF	TGTGCCAGCAGCATTCGACAGGGGCTCACAGATACGCAGTATTTT
.	TRBV20-1	TRBJ2-4	TRBD1	CSADRVIENIQYF	TGCAGTGCTGACAGGGTGATTGAAAACATTCAGTACTTC
few	TRBV6-1	TRBJ2-5	TRBD1	CASSQGHPFRTGAETQYF	TGTGCCAGCAGCCAGGGCCATCCTTTTCGGACAGGGGCAGAGACCCAGTACTTC
few	TRBV7-2	TRBJ2-1	TRBD2	CASSFDGRAYEQFF	TGTGCCAGCAGCTTTGACGGGAGGGCATATGAGCAGTTCTTC
.	TRBV27	TRBJ1-3	.	CASSLWARDTIYF	TGTGCCAGCAGTTTGTGGGCGAGAGACACCATATATTTT
many	TRBV6-2/TRBV6-3	TRBJ2-1	TRBD2	CASSYATKTGPGGYNEQFF	TGTGCCAGCAGTTACGCCACGAAAACGGGGCCGGGAGGGTACAATGAGCAGTTCTTC
few	TRBV20-1	TRBJ2-3	TRBD2	CSAPQAGGFQDTQYF	TGCAGTGCTCCTCAAGCGGGAGGCTTCCAAGATACGCAGTATTTT
few	TRBV7-9	TRBJ2-2	.	CASSYGELFF	TGTGCCAGCAGCTACGGGGAGCTGTTTTTT
many	TRBV20-1	TRBJ2-1	.	CSARDIRNEQFF	TGCAGTGCTAGAGATATTCGGAATGAGCAGTTCTTC
few	TRBV29-1	TRBJ1-1	.	CSVDYRDGAFF	TGCAGCGTTGATTACAGGGACGGAGCTTTCTTT
few	TRBV29-1	TRBJ1-2	.	CSVWTDGGYTF	TGCAGCGTCTGGACGGATGGGGGCTACACCTTC
.	TRBV7-8	TRBJ2-2	.	CASSSDLNTGELFF	TGTGCCAGCAGCTCCGACCTCAACACCGGGGAGCTGTTTTTT
few	TRBV6-2/TRBV6-3	TRBJ2-3	.	CASSSGHRGTDTQYF	TGTGCCAGCAGTTCAGGACACCGGGGCACAGATACGCAGTATTTT
many	TRBV30	TRBJ1-1	.	CAWRGISGAFF	TGTGCCTGGAGGGGAATCTCGGGAGCTTTCTTT
few	TRBV20-1	TRBJ2-7	.	CSASQSDYEQYF	TGCAGTGCCTCACAGTCCGACTACGAGCAGTACTTC
.	TRBV7-2	TRBJ2-7	.	CASSLTFGSTRSYEQYF	TGTGCCAGCAGCCTTACGTTTGGCTCCACAAGATCCTACGAGCAGTACTTC
.	TRBV20-1	TRBJ2-3	TRBD1	CSAWTGAPSTDTQYF	TGCAGTGCTTGGACAGGGGCTCCTAGCACAGATACGCAGTATTTT
few	TRBV7-6	TRBJ1-3	.	CASSLADLTDDTIYF	TGTGCCAGCAGCTTAGCGGACCTAACGGATGACACCATATATTTT
few	TRBV2	TRBJ2-5	TRBD2	CASKRLAGVQETQYF	TGTGCCAGCAAGCGACTAGCGGGGGTCCAAGAGACCCAGTACTTC
.	TRBV4-1	TRBJ2-7	.	CASSQGSQTAYEQYF	TGCGCCAGCAGCCAAGGGTCCCAAACAGCTTACGAGCAGTACTTC
.	TRBV12-3/TRBV12-4	TRBJ2-4	.	CASSQRESKNIQYF	TGTGCCAGCAGCCAGAGGGAGTCCAAAAACATTCAGTACTTC
many	TRBV3-1	TRBJ1-2	.	CASSRASGYTF	TGTGCCAGCAGCCGCGCTTCGGGCTACACCTTC
.	TRBV4-3	TRBJ1-6	.	CASSQKTGNYNSPLHF	TGCGCCAGCAGCCAAAAGACAGGAAACTATAATTCGCCCCTCCACTTT